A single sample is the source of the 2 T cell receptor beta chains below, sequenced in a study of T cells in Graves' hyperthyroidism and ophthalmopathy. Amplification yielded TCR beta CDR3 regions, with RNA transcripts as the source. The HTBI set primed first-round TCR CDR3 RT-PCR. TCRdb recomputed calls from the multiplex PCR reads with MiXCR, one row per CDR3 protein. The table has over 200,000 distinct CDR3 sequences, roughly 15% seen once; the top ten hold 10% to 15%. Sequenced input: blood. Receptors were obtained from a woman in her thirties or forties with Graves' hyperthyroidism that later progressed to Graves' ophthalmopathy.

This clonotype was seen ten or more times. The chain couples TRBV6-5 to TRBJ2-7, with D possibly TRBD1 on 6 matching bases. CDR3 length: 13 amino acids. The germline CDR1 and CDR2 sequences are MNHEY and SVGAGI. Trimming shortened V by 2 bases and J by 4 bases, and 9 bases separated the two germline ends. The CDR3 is CASSYEGQYEQYF. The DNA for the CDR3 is TGTGCCAGCAGTTACGAGGGACAATACGAGCAGTACTTC.

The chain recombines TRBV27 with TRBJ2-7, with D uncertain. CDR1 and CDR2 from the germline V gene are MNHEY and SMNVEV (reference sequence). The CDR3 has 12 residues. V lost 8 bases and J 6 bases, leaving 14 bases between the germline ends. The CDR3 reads CASGRWVGEQYF. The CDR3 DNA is TGTGCCAGCGGGCGCTGGGTCGGCGAGCAGTACTTC.